This T cell receptor (beta chain) is from a study of beta chain features in type 1 diabetes. Study-level results: The naive, central memory and Treg TCRB repertoires of patients appeared to be more similar to one another than those of healthy donors. There was a moderate but significant shortening of TCRB CDR3s in all four CD4+ subsets of Type 1 diabetes patients.

Remarks on this clone: What it recognizes is unknown.

Sorting with CD45RO/CCR7/CD25/CD127/CD95/CD27 yielded naive, central memory, regulatory and stem-like memory CD4+ cells. Purity exceeded 95% in all sorted populations. The CDR3 has 15 amino acids. Unmatched junction bases numbered 3, after V lost 3 bases and J lost 2 bases. Looked up from germline, CDR1 is MDHEN and CDR2 is SYDVKM. The entirety of the isolated RNA underwent reverse transcription, so expressed TCRB transcripts were sequenced. TCRdb keeps only in-frame clones here, not all; method: immunoSEQ multiplex PCR. The profile shows fewer than 300,000 clones, 11% of them singletons. Material: naive CD4+ T cells from blood. The chain uses TRBV28 and TRBJ2-1; 8 bases are shared with TRBD2. This TCR was recovered from a man aged 30 to 39 with type 1 diabetes. CDR3 sequence reads: CASSFSGGAYNEQFF. CDR3 coding DNA: TGTGCCAGCAGTTTTTCGGGGGGGGCCTACAATGAGCAGTTCTTC.